This TCR beta chain was captured in a study of beta chain features in type 1 diabetes. Study-level findings and limits: Across patients, naive, central memory and Treg TCRB repertoires exhibited apparently greater similarity than was observed across healthy donors. Here, the possible influence of HLA type (on TCRB rearrangement) remained unresolved.

Expressed TCRB transcripts got sequenced, as all isolated RNA was reverse transcribed. TCRdb's table, derived via immunoSEQ multiplex PCR, lists solely in-frame clones and lacks some. This sample has about half a million clones, with 9.5% to 12% found just once. Trimming shortened V by 3 bases and J by 0 bases, and 12 bases separated the two germline ends. Germline V gene lookup returns CDR1 GTSNPN and CDR2 SVGIG (reference sequence). CDR3 size: 14 residues. The authors sorted CD4+ naive, central memory, regulatory and stem cell-like memory cells via CD45RO/CCR7/CD25/CD127/CD95/CD27. Purity of each sorted population was above 98%. In the case of this clone: Its antigen remains unknown.

This chain links TRBV30 with TRBJ2-7, with D perhaps TRBD1 (5 bases). Source material: naive CD4+ T cells from blood. The origin of this receptor is a young woman in good health. The CDR3 spells CAWSRVPFSYEQYF. In DNA, the CDR3 is TGTGCCTGGAGCAGGGTACCTTTCTCCTACGAGCAGTACTTC. The full variable domain, completed using reference TRBV30 and TRBJ2-7, is SQTIHQWPATLVQPVGSPLSLECTVEGTSNPNLYWYRQAAGRGLQLLFYSVGIGQISSEVPQNLSASRPQDRQFILSSKKLLLSDSGFYLCAWSRVPFSYEQYFGPGTRLTVT.